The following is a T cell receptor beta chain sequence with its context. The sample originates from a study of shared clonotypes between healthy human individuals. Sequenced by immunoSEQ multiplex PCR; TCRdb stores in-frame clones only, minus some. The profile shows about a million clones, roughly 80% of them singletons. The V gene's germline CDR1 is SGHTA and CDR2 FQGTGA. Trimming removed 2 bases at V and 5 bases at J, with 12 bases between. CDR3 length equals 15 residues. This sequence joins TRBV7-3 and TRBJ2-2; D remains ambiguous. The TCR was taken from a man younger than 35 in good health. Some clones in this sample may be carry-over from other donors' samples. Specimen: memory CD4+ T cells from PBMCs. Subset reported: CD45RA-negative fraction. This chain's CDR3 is CASSLLGIGTGELFF. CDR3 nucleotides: TGTGCCAGCAGCTTACTAGGGATCGGGACCGGGGAGCTGTTTTTT.